This T cell receptor beta chain was identified during a study of CD8+ T cells in alopecia areata. The study's findings and limits: Clarity of TCR sharing across patients fell short of that in mice, possibly HLA-related.

Samples from alopecia areata patients were lesional scalp punch biopsies and peripheral blood. The CDR3 runs 15 residues. V shed 1 base and J 8 bases; nucleotides not matched to a gene: 7. Germline CDR1 is SEHNR and CDR2 is FQNEAQ (reference sequence). Reverse transcription of extracted RNA yielded cDNA, which provided the sequencing template. The repertoire was sequenced with immunoSEQ multiplex PCR; TCRdb's copy has only in-frame clones and lacks some. The repertoire consists of 110,000 to 150,000 clones, with about 47% occurring once and the leading ten covering around 1%. This clone was detected only a few times. The antigen is undetermined.

The TCR was taken from a human donor with alopecia areata. Sample: CD4+ T cells sorted from blood, taken at week 0. The chain combines TRBV7-9 with TRBJ1-4, with TRBD1 matching 7 bases. In nucleotides, the CDR3 is TGTGCCAGCAGCTTAGAGTGGACAGGCCGCGAAAAACTGTTTTTT. It yields the protein CASSLEWTGREKLFF.